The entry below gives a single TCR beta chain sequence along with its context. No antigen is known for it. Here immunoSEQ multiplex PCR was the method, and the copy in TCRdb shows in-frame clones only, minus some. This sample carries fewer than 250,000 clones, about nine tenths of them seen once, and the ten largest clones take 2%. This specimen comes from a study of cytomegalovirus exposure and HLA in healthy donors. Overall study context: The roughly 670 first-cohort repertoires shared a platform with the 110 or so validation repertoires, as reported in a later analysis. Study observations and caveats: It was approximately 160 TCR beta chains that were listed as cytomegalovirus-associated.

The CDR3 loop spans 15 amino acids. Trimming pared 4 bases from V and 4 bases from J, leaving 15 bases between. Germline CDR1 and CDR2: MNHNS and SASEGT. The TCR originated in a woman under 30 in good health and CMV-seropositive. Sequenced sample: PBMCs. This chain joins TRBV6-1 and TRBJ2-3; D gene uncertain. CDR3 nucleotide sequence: TGTGCCAGCAGTGCCTTCTGGAGAGGCGCAGATACGCAGTATTTT. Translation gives CASSAFWRGADTQYF.